The 9 T cell receptor beta chains reported below all come from one sample, sequenced in a study of cytomegalovirus exposure and HLA in healthy donors. Repertoires were generated with immunoSEQ multiplex PCR, while TCRdb's copy carries only in-frame clones and drops some. Of roughly 200,000 clones listed, roughly 80% are singletons. The sample comprised PBMCs. These TCRs come from a woman aged 18-30 years in good health and CMV-seropositive.

In this sample, this clone turned up a few times. The rearrangement joins TRBV4-2 to TRBJ1-2, with TRBD1 matching over 9 bases. The CDR3 length is 16 residues. Germline CDR1 reads LGHNA; CDR2 reads YNFKEQ. J lost 1 base, V lost 2 bases, and 5 bases had no gene match. CDR3 sequence (DNA): TGTGCCAGCAGCCAACAAGACAGGGGGTATAACTATGGCTACACCTTC. Protein product: CASSQQDRGYNYGYTF.

The chain employs TRBV7-9 and TRBJ2-5, with unresolved D. The CDR3 runs to 12 residues. Germline CDR1 reads SEHNR; CDR2 reads FQNEAQ (reference sequence). V lost 1 base and J 5 bases, leaving 5 bases between the germline ends. CDR3: CASSLGQETQYF. The DNA of the CDR3 is TGTGCCAGCAGCTTAGGGCAGGAGACCCAGTACTTC.

The gene calls are TRBV4-2 and TRBJ2-7, with TRBD1 identical over 8 bases. The CDR3 totals 15 residues. Looked up from germline, CDR1 is LGHNA and CDR2 is YNFKEQ. The junction had 8 bases not matched to a gene; V was cut back by 7 bases and J by 0 bases. DNA of the CDR3: TGTGCCAGCACTGTTTCTACAGGGGGCTCCTACGAGCAGTACTTC. Translating gives CASTVSTGGSYEQYF.

The chain carries TRBV2 and TRBJ1-5; D is unresolved. V gave up 0 bases and J gave up 7 bases, with 7 bases separating them. The CDR3 loop spans 13 amino acids. The germline V gene has CDR1 SNHLY and CDR2 FYNNEI. For the CDR3, the DNA is TGTGCCAGCAGTGAAGCGGAGAGGCAGCCCCAGCATTTT. This codes for CASSEAERQPQHF. The full variable domain, rest sourced from reference TRBV2 and TRBJ1-5, is EPEVTQTPSHQVTQMGQEVILRCVPISNHLYFYWYRQILGQKVEFLVSFYNNEISEKSEIFDDQFSVERPDGSNFTLKIRSTKLEDSAMYFCASSEAERQPQHFGDGTRLSIL.

V and J are TRBV2 and TRBJ2-2; 7 bases align to TRBD1. This CDR3 spans 15 amino acids. Per germline, CDR1 SNHLY and CDR2 FYNNEI. V dropped 8 bases and J dropped 1; count of bases not matched to a gene: 7. The CDR3, as DNA: TGTGCCAGCGGTTGGGACAGCGTGAACACCGGGGAGCTGTTTTTT. It translates to CASGWDSVNTGELFF.

At least ten counts were recorded for this clone. The chain couples TRBV4-2 to TRBJ2-3; TRBD2 agrees at 9 bases. The CDR3 totals 16 residues. Germline values: CDR1 LGHNA, CDR2 YNFKEQ. V gave up 1 base and J gave up 4 bases; unmatched junction bases: 6. CDR3 sequence (DNA): TGTGCCAGCAGCCAAGTCCCGCGGGGGGGTCCAGATACGCAGTATTTT. Translation gives CASSQVPRGGPDTQYF.

Only one count was recorded for this clone. The chain is built from TRBV5-1 and TRBJ1-4, with a tentative D call TRBD1 (5 bases). V lost 4 bases and J lost 8, with 15 bases in between. Germline V CDR1 and CDR2: SGHRS, YFSETQ. This CDR3 region has 14 residues. The CDR3, as DNA: TGCGCCAGCAGCGTCACAGGACGGGGGGAAAAACTGTTTTTT. It yields the protein CASSVTGRGEKLFF.

This chain links TRBV4-1 with TRBJ1-5; unclear D gene. In germline, CDR1 is MGHRA, CDR2 YSYEKL. Trimming shortened V by 3 bases and J by 1 base, and 19 bases separated the two germline ends. The CDR3 has 18 residues. The CDR3 sequence is CASSHPKKENPSNQPQHF. Here the CDR3 DNA reads TGCGCCAGCAGCCACCCTAAAAAGGAGAACCCCAGCAATCAGCCCCAGCATTTT.

This clone was found a few times. J is TRBJ2-7 and V is TRBV19, with D perhaps TRBD1 (6 bases). V dropped 3 bases and J dropped 2 bases, with 17 bases sitting between them. This CDR3 region has 16 residues. Germline CDR1 and CDR2: LNHDA and SQIVND (reference sequence). The DNA of the CDR3 is TGTGCCAGTAGTATCGGGACACTTAAAACCCCCTACGAGCAGTACTTC. It yields the protein CASSIGTLKTPYEQYF. Looking up the rest from reference TRBV19 and TRBJ2-7 gives the full variable domain: DGGITQSPKYLFRKEGQNVTLSCEQNLNHDAMYWYRQDPGQGLRLIYYSQIVNDFQKGDIAEGYSVSREKKESFPLTVTSAQKNPTAFYLCASSIGTLKTPYEQYFGPGTRLTVT.